One and the same sample provided the 12 T cell receptor beta chains below, sequenced in a study of regulatory T cells. Primers: 52 TRBV forward and 13 TRBJ reverse. Produced via immunoSEQ multiplex PCR; TCRdb's table is partial and in-frame only. This sample has 10,000 or so clones; over 70% occur once, and the top ten carry roughly a tenth. Sequencing used CD8+ T cells sorted from blood. These receptors all come from a young adult with CD3G deficiency.

The chain recombines TRBV29-1 with TRBJ2-3; TRBD2 matches at 11 bases. Trimming removed 6 bases from V and 10 bases from J; junction bases left unmatched: 18. The germline gives CDR1 SQVTM, CDR2 ANQGSEA. This CDR3 is 16 amino acids long. The CDR3 sequence: CSVIPPSGRYPGAQYF. Written as DNA, the CDR3 is TGCAGCGTCATACCCCCTAGCGGGAGGTACCCAGGGGCGCAGTATTTT.

DNA for the CDR3: TGTGCCAGCAGTTACGCGACAGCCTACGAGCAGTACTTC. It encodes CASSYATAYEQYF. The chain combines TRBV6-8 with TRBJ2-7; D perhaps matches TRBD1 (5 bases). Trimming took 2 bases from V and 2 from J, leaving 7 bases between them. The CDR3 is 13 amino acids. Germline V gives CDR1 MNHGY, CDR2 SAAAGT.

V is TRBV30 and J is TRBJ2-6; D uncertain. V lost 2 bases and J lost 0, with 5 bases in between. Germline CDR1 reads GTSNPN; CDR2 reads SVGIG (reference sequence). The CDR3 runs 14 residues. This CDR3 is CAWSPGSGANVLTF. CDR3 DNA: TGTGCCTGGAGTCCAGGCTCTGGGGCCAACGTCCTGACTTTC.

The chain uses TRBV7-8 and TRBJ1-1; 9 bases agree with TRBD1. After removal of 4 bases from V and 6 bases from J, the junction contained 6 bases not matched to a gene. This CDR3 has 14 amino acids. Per germline, CDR1 SGHVS and CDR2 FQNEAQ. CDR3 region: CASSSTGGRAEAFF. For the CDR3, the DNA is TGTGCCAGCAGCTCGACAGGGGGTCGGGCTGAAGCTTTCTTT.

The CDR3: CASSLSPNTEAFF. The DNA of the CDR3 is TGTGCCAGCAGTTTATCTCCTAACACTGAAGCTTTCTTT. This chain links TRBV28 with TRBJ1-1; D gene ambiguous. The CDR3 consists of 13 residues. Trimming took off 1 base at V and 2 bases at J, with 5 bases between the two ends. The V gene's germline CDR1 is MDHEN and CDR2 SYDVKM.

This clone counts as large. The chain carries TRBV19 and TRBJ2-6; TRBD1 matches at 8 bases. The length of the CDR3 is 18 residues. The germline V gene encodes CDR1 LNHDA and CDR2 SQIVND (reference sequence). J lost 0 bases, V lost 6 bases, and 10 bases had no gene match. CDR3 nucleotide sequence: TGTGCCAGTAGCCAGGGGGCCGGAGAGTTCTCTGGGGCCAACGTCCTGACTTTC. Amino acids: CASSQGAGEFSGANVLTF.

The chain combines TRBV7-8 with TRBJ2-7, with D unresolved. CDR3 length equals 13 residues. V was pared by 0 bases and J by 4 bases, with 7 bases between. Looked up from germline, CDR1 is SGHVS and CDR2 is FQNEAQ. In nucleotides, the CDR3 is TGTGCCAGCAGCTTAGCGCCCGGATACGAGCAGTACTTC. Translated: CASSLAPGYEQYF.

This clone was seen a single time. The rearrangement joins TRBV28 to TRBJ2-7; D gene unclear. The CDR3 has 14 amino acids. Germline CDR1 MDHEN, CDR2 SYDVKM. V was clipped by 2 bases and J by 6 bases, with 14 bases between them. CDR3: CASSLEIGSGEQYF. The CDR3 DNA reads TGTGCCAGCAGTTTAGAGATTGGATCCGGCGAGCAGTACTTC.

Concerning this clone: No conserved phenylalanine or tryptophan ends this CDR3, so it is likely a read error. The V gene is TRBV19, the J gene TRBJ1-2; D possibly corresponds to TRBD1 (5 bases). Germline CDR1 LNHDA, CDR2 SQIVND (reference sequence). V was cut by 3 bases and J by 3 bases, with 8 bases left in between. The CDR3 length is 13 residues. The chain's CDR3 is CASSIKGHYGYTS. The CDR3 DNA reads as TGTGCCAGTAGTATCAAGGGGCACTATGGCTACACCTCC.

The V gene is TRBV28, the J gene TRBJ2-6; D gene ambiguous. Germline V gene sequence: CDR1 MDHEN, CDR2 SYDVKM. V was trimmed by 6 bases and J by 0 bases, leaving 18 bases between them. This CDR3 has 18 residues. The CDR3 region is CASSLVMGKSSGANVLTF. The CDR3 nucleotides read TGTGCCAGCAGCCTTGTGATGGGAAAAAGCTCTGGGGCCAACGTCCTGACTTTC.

This rearrangement joins TRBV5-1 to TRBJ2-7, with 9 bases identical to TRBD1. V trimming: 4 bases; J trimming: 3 bases; junction bases outside the gene matches: 5. Germline V gene data show CDR1 as SGHRS and CDR2 as YFSETQ. The CDR3 totals 14 residues. As DNA, the CDR3 is TGCGCCAGCAGCCCGGGACAGGGAGACTACGAGCAGTACTTC. The encoded protein is CASSPGQGDYEQYF.

CDR3 bases: TGTGCCAGCAGTTTCAGCGGGAGTAGTTATGAGCAGTTCTTC. This encodes CASSFSGSSYEQFF. This chain uses TRBV28 with TRBJ2-1; TRBD2 matches at 8 bases. This CDR3 is built from 14 residues. The ends lost 3 bases at V and 8 bases at J; junction bases unmatched: 6. Germline CDR1 MDHEN, CDR2 SYDVKM.